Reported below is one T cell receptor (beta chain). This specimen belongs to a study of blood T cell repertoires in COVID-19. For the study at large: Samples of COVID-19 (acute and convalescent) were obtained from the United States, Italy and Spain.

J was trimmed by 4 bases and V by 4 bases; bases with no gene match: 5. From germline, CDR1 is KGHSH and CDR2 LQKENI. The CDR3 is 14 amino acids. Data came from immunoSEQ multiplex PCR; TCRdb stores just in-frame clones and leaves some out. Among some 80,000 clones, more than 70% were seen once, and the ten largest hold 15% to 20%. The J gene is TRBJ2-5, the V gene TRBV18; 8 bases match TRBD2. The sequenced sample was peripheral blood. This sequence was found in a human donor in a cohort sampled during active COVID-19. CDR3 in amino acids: CASSRSGSTETQYF. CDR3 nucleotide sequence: TGTGCCAGCTCACGAAGCGGGAGCACAGAGACCCAGTACTTC.